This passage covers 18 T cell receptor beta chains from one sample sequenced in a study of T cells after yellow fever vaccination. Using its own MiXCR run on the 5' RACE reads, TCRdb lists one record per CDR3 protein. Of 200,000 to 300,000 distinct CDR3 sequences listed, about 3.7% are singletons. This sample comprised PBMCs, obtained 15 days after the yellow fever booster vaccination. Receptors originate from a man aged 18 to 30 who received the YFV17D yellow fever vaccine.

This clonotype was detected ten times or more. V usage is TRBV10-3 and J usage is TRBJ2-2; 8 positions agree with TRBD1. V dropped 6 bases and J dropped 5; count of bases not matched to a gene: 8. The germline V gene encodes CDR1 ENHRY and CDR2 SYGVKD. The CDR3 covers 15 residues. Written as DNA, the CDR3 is TGTGCCATCAGGAGGGGAGGACAGGGAACCGGGGAGCTGTTTTTT. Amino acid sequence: CAIRRGGQGTGELFF.

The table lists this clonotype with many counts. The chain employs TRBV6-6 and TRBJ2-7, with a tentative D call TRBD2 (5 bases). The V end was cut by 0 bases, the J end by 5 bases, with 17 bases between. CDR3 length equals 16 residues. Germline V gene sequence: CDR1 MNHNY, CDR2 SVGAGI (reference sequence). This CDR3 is CASSYSTLGGSDEQYF. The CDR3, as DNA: TGTGCCAGCAGTTACTCGACGTTGGGCGGGTCGGACGAGCAGTACTTC.

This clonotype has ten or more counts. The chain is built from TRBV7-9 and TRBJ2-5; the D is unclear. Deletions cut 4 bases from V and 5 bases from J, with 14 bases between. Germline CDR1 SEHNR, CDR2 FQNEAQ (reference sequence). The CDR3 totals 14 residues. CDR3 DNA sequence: TGTGCCAGCAGCTCTCAGGTGGAATATGAGACCCAGTACTTC. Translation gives CASSSQVEYETQYF. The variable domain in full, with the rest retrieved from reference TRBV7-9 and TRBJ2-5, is DTGVSQNPRHKITKRGQNVTFRCDPISEHNRLYWYRQTLGQGPEFLTYFQNEAQLEKSRLLSDRFSAERPKGSFSTLEIQRTEQGDSAMYLCASSSQVEYETQYFGPGTRLLVL.

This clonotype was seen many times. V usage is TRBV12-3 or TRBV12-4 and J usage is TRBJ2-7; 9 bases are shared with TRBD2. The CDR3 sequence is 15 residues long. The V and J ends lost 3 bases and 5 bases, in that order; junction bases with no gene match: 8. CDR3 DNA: TGTGCCAGCAGTTTCAGAGGACTAGCGTCGCACGAGCAGTACTTC. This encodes CASSFRGLASHEQYF.

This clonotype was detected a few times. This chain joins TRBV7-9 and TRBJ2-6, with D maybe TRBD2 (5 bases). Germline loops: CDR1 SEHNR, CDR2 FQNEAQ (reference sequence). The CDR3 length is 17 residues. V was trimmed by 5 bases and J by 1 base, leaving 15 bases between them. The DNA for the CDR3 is TGTGCCAGCAGCACTAGGACGGTACTGTCTGGGGCCAACGTCCTGACTTTC. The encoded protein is CASSTRTVLSGANVLTF. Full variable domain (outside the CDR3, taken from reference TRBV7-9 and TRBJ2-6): DTGVSQNPRHKITKRGQNVTFRCDPISEHNRLYWYRQTLGQGPEFLTYFQNEAQLEKSRLLSDRFSAERPKGSFSTLEIQRTEQGDSAMYLCASSTRTVLSGANVLTFGAGSRLTVL.

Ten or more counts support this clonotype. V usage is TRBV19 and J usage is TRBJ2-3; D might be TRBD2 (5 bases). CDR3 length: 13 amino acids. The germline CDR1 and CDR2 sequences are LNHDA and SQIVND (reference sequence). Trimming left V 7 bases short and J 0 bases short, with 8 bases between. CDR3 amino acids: CASKWTSTDTQYF. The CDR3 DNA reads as TGTGCCAGTAAGTGGACTAGCACAGATACGCAGTATTTT.

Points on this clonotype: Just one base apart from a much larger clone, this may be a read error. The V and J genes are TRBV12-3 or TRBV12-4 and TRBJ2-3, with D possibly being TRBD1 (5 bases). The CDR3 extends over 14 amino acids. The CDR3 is CAGSRTGHTDTQYF. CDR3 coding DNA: TGTGCCGGCAGCAGAACCGGACACACAGATACGCAGTATTTT.

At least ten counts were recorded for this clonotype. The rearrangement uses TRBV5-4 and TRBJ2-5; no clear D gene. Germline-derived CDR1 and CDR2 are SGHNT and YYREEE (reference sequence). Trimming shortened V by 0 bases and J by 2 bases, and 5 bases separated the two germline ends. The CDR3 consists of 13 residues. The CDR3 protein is CASSLVEQETQYF. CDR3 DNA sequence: TGTGCCAGCAGCTTGGTGGAACAAGAGACCCAGTACTTC.

CDR3 protein: CASSLFGSPLHF. The CDR3 DNA sequence: TGTGCCAGCAGCTTGTTTGGTTCACCCCTCCACTTT. This chain connects TRBV7-9 to TRBJ1-6; no clear D. The CDR3 extends over 12 amino acids. V was shortened by 3 bases and J by 9 bases, with 6 bases between the two germline ends. The V gene's germline CDR1 is SEHNR and CDR2 FQNEAQ (reference sequence).

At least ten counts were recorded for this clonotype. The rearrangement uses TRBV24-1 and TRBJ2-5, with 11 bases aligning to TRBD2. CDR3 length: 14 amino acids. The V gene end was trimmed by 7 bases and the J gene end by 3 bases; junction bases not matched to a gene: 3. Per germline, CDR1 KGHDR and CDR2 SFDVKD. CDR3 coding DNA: TGTGCCACCAGGATACTAGCGGGGGAAGAGACCCAGTACTTC. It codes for CATRILAGEETQYF.

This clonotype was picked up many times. CDR3 bases: TGTGCCAGCAGCACGATATCACTTGGGGAGACCCAGTACTTC. Translation gives CASSTISLGETQYF. This chain uses TRBV7-2 with TRBJ2-5; D gene ambiguous. Germline assignment: CDR1 SGHTA and CDR2 FQGNSA. This CDR3 is 14 amino acids long. Deletions cut 5 bases from V and 5 bases from J, with 15 bases between.

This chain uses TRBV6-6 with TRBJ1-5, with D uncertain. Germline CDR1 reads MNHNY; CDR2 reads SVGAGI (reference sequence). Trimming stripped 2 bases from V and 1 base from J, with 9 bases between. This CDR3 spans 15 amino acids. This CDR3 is CASSYRGRSNQPQHF. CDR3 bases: TGTGCCAGCAGTTACCGAGGCAGGAGCAATCAGCCCCAGCATTTT.

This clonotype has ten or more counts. This CDR3 is CASSLAPARDSQYF. The CDR3 region has the DNA TGTGCCAGCAGCTTAGCGCCGGCCCGGGACAGTCAGTACTTC. This chain links TRBV7-2 with TRBJ2-5; 7 bases agree with TRBD1. The CDR3 contains 14 residues. The germline V gene encodes CDR1 SGHTA and CDR2 FQGNSA. Trimming cost V 0 bases and J 11 bases; bases outside gene matches: 9.

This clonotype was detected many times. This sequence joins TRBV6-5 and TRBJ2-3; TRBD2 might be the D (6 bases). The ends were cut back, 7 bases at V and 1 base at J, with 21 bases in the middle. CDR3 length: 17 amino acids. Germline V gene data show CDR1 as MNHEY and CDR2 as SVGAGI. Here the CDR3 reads CASTRHPPGDRTDTQYF. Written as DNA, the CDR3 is TGTGCCAGCACACGACACCCCCCGGGGGACCGCACAGATACGCAGTATTTT.

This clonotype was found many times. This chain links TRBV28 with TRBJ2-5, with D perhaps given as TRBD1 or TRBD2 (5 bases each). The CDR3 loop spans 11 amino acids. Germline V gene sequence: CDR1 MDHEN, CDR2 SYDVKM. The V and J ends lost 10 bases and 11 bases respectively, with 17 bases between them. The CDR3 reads CATSSGTYQYF. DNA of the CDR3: TGTGCCACCTCGTCCGGGACCTATCAGTACTTC.

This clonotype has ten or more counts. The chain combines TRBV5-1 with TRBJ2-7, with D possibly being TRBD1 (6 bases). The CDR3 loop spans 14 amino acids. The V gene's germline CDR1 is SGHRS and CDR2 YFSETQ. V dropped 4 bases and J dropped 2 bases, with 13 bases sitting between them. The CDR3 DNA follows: TGCGCCAGCAGCCTGAGGGACATAGCCTACGAGCAGTACTTC. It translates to CASSLRDIAYEQYF.

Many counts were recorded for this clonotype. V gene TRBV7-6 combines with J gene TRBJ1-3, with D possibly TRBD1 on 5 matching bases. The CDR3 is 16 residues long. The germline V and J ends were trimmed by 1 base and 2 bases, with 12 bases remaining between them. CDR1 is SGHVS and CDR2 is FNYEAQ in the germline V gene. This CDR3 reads CASSLGGDPPGNTIYF. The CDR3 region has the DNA TGTGCCAGCAGCTTAGGAGGGGACCCCCCTGGAAACACCATATATTTT.

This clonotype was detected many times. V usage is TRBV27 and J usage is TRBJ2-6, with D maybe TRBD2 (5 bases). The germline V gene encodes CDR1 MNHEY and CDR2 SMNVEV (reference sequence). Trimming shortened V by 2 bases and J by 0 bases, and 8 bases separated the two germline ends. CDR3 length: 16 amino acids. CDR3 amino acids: CASSLSGRSGANVLTF. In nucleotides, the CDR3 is TGTGCCAGCAGTTTAAGCGGCCGCTCTGGGGCCAACGTCCTGACTTTC.